The present TCR beta chain was sequenced within a study of T cells expressing NK-cell markers. Study-wide background: All TCR beta repertoires analysed originated from sorted CD3+CD56+NKG2C+, CD3+CD56+NKG2C- and CD3+CD56-NKG2C+ T cells. Serological testing identified seven of the eight sequenced donors as HCMV-seropositive and one as seronegative.

5'RACE template switching built TCR beta cDNA with unique molecular identifiers. For each CDR3 protein, TCRdb gives one entry from its re-call of the 5' RACE reads, without DNA. In all, the sample yields 250,000 to 300,000 distinct CDR3 sequences. Germline CDR1 is LGHNA and CDR2 is YSLEER. The CDR3 spans 13 residues. The source material was blood T cells: a sorted CD56 or NKG2C T cell subset, CD4+ or CD8+ T cells, or bulk PBMC T cells (not recorded which). The chain joins TRBV4-3 to TRBJ2-1; the TCRdb D gene call, TRBD2, has no DNA to confirm it. This TCR was sampled from a woman aged 18-70 years in good health. This chain's CDR3 is CASSLTSADEQFF.